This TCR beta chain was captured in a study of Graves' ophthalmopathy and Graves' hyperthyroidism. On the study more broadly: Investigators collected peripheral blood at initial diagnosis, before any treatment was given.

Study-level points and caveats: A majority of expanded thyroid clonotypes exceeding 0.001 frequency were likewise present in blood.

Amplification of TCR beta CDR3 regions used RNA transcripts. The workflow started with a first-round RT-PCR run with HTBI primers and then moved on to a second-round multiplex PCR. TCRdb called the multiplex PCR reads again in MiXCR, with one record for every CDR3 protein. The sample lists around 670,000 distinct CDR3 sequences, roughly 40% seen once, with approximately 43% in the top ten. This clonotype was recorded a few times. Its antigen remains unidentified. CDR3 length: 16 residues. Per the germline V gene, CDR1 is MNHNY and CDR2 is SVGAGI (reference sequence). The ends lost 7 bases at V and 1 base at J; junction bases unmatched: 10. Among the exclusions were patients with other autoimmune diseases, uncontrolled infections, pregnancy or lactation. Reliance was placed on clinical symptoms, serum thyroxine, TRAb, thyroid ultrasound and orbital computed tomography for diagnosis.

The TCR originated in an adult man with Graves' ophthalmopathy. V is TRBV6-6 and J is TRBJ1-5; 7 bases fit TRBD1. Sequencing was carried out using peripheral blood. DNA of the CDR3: TGTGCCAGCATTGGGATGACAGGGTCGAGCAATCAGCCCCAGCATTTT. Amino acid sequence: CASIGMTGSSNQPQHF.